This note documents a single TCR beta chain sequence. Its antigen is unknown. TCRdb reanalyzed the 5' RACE reads and collapses them to one entry per CDR3 protein, without DNA. The sample totals about 150,000 distinct CDR3 sequences. Per germline, CDR1 SGHRS and CDR2 YFSETQ. The CDR3 spans 15 residues. This entry belongs to a study of T cells expressing NK-cell markers. Study overall: Most of the eight sequenced donors tested HCMV-seropositive; one tested seronegative. Study-level findings and limits: Dominant NKG2C+ clonotypes made up roughly 1.0-7.5% of CD8+ T cells in roughly 6 donors. In several donors, dominant clonotypes made up about 28.3-65% of CD3+CD56-NKG2C+ cells.

This sequence was found in a woman in her forties or fifties in good health. Sequenced material: blood T cells: a sorted CD56 or NKG2C T cell subset, CD4+ or CD8+ T cells, or bulk PBMC T cells (not recorded which). The chain employs TRBV5-1 and TRBJ2-5. The CDR3 loop is CASSPKPKVQETQYF.